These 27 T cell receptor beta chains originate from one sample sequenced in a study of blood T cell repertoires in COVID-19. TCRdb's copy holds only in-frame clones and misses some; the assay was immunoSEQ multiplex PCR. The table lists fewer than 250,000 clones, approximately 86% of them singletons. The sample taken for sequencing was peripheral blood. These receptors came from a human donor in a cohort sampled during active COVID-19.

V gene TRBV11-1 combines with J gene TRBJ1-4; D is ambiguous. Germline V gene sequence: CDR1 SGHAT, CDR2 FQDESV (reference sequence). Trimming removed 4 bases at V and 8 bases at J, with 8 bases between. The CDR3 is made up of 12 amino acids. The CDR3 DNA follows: TGTGCCAGCAGCTCCACGAGGGAAAAACTGTTTTTT. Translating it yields CASSSTREKLFF.

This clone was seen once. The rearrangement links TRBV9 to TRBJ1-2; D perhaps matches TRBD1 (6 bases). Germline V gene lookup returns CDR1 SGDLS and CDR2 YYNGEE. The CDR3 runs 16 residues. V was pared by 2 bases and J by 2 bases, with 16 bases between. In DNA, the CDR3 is TGTGCCAGCAGCGTTGGCCAGGGGAACTACAACTATGGCTACACCTTC. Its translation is CASSVGQGNYNYGYTF.

The CDR3 reads CASRSAGQLGGGYTF. The CDR3 nucleotides are TGTGCCAGCAGGTCCGCGGGGCAACTAGGAGGTGGCTACACCTTC. The J gene is TRBJ1-2, the V gene TRBV11-2, with TRBD1 as a possible D gene (5 bases). Trimming took off 6 bases at V and 7 bases at J, with 21 bases between the two ends. The CDR3 loop spans 15 amino acids. Germline values: CDR1 SGHAT, CDR2 FQNNGV.

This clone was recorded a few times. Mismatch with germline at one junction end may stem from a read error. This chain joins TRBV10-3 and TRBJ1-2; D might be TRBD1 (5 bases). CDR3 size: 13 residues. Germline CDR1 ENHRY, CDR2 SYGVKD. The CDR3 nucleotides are TGTGCCCTCAGGGTGGAGGGGATAGGTGGCTACACCTTC. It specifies CALRVEGIGGYTF.

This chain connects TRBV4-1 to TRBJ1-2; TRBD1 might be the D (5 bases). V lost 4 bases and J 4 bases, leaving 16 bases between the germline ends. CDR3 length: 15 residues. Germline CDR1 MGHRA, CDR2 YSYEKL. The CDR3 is CASSPPDTGLYGYTF. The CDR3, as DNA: TGCGCCAGCAGCCCTCCGGACACAGGCCTCTATGGCTACACCTTC.

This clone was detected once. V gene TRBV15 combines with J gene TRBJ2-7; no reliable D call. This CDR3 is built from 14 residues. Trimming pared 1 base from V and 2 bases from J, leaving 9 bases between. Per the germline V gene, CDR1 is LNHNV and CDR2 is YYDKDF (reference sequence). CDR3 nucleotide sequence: TGTGCCACCAGCAGAGCAGGTCTTACCTACGAGCAGTACTTC. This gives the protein CATSRAGLTYEQYF. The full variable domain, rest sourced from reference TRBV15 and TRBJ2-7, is DAMVIQNPRYQVTQFGKPVTLSCSQTLNHNVMYWYQQKSSQAPKLLFHYYDKDFNNEADTPDNFQSRRPNTSFCFLDIRSPGLGDTAMYLCATSRAGLTYEQYFGPGTRLTVT.

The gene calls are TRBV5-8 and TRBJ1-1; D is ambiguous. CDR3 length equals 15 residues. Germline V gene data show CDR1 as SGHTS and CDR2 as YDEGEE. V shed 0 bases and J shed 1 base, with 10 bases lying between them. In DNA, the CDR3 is TGTGCCAGCAGCTTGGGATGGGCGGGGAACACTGAAGCTTTCTTT. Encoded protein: CASSLGWAGNTEAFF.

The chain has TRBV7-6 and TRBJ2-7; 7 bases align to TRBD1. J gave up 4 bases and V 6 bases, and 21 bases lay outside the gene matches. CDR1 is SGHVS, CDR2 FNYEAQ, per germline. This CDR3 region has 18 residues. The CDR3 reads CASSSRDRSNQRIYEQYF. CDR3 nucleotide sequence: TGTGCCAGCAGTTCCCGGGACAGAAGTAACCAACGAATATACGAGCAGTACTTC.

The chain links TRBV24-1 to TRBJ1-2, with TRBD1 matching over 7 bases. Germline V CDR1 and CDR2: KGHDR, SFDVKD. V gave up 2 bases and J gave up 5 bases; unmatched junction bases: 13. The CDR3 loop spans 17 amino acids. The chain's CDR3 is CATSDSAQQGPRYGYTF. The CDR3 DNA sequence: TGTGCCACCAGTGATTCTGCACAACAGGGGCCGCGGTATGGCTACACCTTC.

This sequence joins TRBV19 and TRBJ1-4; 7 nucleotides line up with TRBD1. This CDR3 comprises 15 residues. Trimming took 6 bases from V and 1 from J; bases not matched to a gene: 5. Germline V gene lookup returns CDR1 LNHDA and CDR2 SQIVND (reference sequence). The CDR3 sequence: CASRNRGGTNEKLFF. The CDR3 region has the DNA TGTGCCAGTAGAAACAGGGGAGGAACTAATGAAAAACTGTTTTTT.

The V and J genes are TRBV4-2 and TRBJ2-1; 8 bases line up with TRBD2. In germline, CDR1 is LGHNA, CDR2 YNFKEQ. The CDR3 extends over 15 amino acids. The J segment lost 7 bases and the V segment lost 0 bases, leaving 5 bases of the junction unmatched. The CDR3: CASSQEPSGLNEQFF. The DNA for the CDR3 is TGTGCCAGCAGCCAAGAGCCTAGCGGGTTGAATGAGCAGTTCTTC.

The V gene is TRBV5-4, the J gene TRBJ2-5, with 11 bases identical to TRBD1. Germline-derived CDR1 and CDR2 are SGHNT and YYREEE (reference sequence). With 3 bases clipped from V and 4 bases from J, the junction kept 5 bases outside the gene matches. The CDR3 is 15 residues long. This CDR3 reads CASSSAGTGGETQYF. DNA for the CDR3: TGTGCCAGCAGCTCGGCGGGGACAGGGGGAGAGACCCAGTACTTC.

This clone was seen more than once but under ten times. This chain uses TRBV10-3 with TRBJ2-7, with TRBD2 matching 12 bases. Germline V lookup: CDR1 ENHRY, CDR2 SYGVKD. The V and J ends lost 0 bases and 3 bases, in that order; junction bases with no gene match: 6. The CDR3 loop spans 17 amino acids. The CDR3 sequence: CAISESLAGGTGYEQYF. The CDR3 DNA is TGTGCCATCAGTGAGTCGCTAGCGGGAGGGACCGGCTACGAGCAGTACTTC.

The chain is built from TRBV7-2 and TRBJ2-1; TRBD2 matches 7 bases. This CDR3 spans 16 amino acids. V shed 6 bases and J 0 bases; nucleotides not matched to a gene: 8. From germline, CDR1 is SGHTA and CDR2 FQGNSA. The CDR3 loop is CASSPSGVSSYNEQFF. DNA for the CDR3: TGTGCCAGCAGTCCAAGCGGGGTTAGCTCCTACAATGAGCAGTTCTTC.

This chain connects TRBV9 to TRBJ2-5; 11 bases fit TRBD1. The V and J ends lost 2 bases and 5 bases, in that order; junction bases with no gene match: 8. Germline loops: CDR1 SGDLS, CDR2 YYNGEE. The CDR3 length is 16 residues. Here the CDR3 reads CASSVRGQGAGETQYF. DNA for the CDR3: TGTGCCAGCAGCGTGCGTGGACAGGGGGCGGGGGAGACCCAGTACTTC.

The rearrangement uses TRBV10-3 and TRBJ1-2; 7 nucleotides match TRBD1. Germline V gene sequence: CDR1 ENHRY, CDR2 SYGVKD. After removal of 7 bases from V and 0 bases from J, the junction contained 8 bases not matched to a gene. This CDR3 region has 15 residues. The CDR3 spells CAINSFDRANYGYTF. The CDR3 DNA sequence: TGTGCCATCAACTCCTTCGACAGGGCTAACTATGGCTACACCTTC.

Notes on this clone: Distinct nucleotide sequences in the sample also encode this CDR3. The DNA of the CDR3 is TGTGCCAGTAGTATGGGACACTACGAGCAGTACTTC. It codes for CASSMGHYEQYF. The V gene is TRBV19, the J gene TRBJ2-7, with D possibly TRBD1 on 6 matching bases. The length of the CDR3 is 12 residues. Germline values: CDR1 LNHDA, CDR2 SQIVND (reference sequence). V dropped 3 bases and J dropped 3 bases, with 6 bases sitting between them. Full variable domain (missing parts from reference TRBV19 and TRBJ2-7): DGGITQSPKYLFRKEGQNVTLSCEQNLNHDAMYWYRQDPGQGLRLIYYSQIVNDFQKGDIAEGYSVSREKKESFPLTVTSAQKNPTAFYLCASSMGHYEQYFGPGTRLTVT.

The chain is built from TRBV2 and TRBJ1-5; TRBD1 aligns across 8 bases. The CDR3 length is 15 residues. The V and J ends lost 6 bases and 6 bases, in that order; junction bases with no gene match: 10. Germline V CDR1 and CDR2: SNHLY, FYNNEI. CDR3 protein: CASRTGTGGFQPQHF. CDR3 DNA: TGTGCCAGCAGAACCGGGACAGGTGGATTTCAGCCCCAGCATTTT.

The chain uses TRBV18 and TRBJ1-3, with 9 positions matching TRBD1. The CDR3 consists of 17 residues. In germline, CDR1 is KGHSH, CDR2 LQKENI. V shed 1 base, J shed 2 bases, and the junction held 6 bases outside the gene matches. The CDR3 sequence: CASSPQLRQGAGNTIYF. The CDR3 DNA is TGTGCCAGCTCACCACAACTAAGACAGGGGGCTGGAAACACCATATATTTT.

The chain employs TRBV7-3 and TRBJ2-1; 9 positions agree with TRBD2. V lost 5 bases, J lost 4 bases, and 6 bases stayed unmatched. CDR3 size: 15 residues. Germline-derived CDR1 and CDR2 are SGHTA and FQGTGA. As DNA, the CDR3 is TGTGCCAGCAGCCGGAGAAGCGGGGGGTACAATGAGCAGTTCTTC. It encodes CASSRRSGGYNEQFF.

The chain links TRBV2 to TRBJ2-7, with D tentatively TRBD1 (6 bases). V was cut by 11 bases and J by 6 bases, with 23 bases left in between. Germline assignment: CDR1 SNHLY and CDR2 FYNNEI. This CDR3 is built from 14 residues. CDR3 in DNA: TGTGCCGGTACCCAGGGGATCCTGTCCGTCGAGCAGTACTTC. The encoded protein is CAGTQGILSVEQYF.

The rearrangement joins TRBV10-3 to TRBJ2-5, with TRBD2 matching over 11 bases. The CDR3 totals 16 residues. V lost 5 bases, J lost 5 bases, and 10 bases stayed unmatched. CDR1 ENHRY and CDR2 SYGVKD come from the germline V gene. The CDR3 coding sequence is TGTGCCATCAGTTCTAGCGGGAGGCAATGGGGTGAGACCCAGTACTTC. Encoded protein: CAISSSGRQWGETQYF.

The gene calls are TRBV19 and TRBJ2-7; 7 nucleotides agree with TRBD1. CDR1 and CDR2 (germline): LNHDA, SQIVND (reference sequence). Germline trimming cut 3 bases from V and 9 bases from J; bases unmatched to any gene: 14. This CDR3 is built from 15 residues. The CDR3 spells CASSISTGRDERQYF. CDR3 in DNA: TGTGCCAGTAGTATCTCGACAGGGAGAGACGAACGGCAGTACTTC. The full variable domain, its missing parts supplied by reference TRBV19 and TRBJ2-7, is DGGITQSPKYLFRKEGQNVTLSCEQNLNHDAMYWYRQDPGQGLRLIYYSQIVNDFQKGDIAEGYSVSREKKESFPLTVTSAQKNPTAFYLCASSISTGRDERQYFGPGTRLTVT.

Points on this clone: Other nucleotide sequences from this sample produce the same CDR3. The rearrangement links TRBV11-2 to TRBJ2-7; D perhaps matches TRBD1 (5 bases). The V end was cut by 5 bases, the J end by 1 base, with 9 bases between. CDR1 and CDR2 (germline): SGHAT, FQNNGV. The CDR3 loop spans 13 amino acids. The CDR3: CASSLGQSYEQYF. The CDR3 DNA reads TGTGCCAGCAGCCTCGGACAATCCTACGAGCAGTACTTC.

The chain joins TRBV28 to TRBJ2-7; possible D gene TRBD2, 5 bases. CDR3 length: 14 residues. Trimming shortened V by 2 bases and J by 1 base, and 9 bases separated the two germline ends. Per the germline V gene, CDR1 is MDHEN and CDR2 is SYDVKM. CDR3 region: CASSLGGRSYEQYF. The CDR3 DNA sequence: TGTGCCAGCAGTTTAGGTGGGAGATCCTACGAGCAGTACTTC.

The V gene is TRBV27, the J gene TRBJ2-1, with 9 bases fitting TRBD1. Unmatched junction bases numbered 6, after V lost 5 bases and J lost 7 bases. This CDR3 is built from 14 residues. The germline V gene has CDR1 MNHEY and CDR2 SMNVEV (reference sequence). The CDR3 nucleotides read TGTGCCAGCAGTCCCCGGACAGGGGAGAATGAGCAGTTCTTC. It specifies CASSPRTGENEQFF.

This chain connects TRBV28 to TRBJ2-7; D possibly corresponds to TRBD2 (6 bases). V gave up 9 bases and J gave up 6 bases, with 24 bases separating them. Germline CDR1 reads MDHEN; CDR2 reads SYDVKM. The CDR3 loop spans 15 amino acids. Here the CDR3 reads CASSGAGRYTGEQYF. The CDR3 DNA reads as TGTGCCAGTAGTGGGGCAGGGAGGTATACGGGCGAGCAGTACTTC.